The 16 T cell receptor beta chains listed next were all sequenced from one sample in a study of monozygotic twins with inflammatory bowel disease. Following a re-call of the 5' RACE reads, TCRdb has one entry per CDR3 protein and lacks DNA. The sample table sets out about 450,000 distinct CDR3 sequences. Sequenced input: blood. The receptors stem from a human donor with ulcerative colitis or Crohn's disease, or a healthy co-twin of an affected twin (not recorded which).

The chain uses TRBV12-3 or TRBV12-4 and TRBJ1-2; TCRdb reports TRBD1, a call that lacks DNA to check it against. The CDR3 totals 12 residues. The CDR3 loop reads CASLLTGAGYTF.

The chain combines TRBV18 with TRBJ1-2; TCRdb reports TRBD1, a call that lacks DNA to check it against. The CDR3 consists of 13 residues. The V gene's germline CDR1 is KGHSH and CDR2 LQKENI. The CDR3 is CASSVTAFYGYTF.

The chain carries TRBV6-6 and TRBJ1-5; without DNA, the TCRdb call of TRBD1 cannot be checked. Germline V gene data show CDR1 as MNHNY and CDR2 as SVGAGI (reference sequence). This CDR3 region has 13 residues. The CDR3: CASTQGALQPQHF.

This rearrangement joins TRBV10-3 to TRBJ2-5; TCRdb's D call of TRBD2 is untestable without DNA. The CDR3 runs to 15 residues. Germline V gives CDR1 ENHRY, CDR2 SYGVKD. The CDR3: CAISESSGGAQTQYF.

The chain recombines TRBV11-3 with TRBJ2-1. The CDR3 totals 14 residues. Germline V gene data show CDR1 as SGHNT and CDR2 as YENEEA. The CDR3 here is CASSFGQASTEQYF.

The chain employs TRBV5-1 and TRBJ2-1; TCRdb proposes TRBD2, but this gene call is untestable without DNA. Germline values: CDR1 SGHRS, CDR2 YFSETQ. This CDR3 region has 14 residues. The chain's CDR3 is CASSLLAGGYEQFF. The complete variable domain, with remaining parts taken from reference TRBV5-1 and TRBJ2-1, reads KAGVTQTPRYLIKTRGQQVTLSCSPISGHRSVSWYQQTPGQGLQFLFEYFSETQRNKGNFPGRFSGRQFSNSRSEMNVSTLELGDSALYLCASSLLAGGYEQFFGPGTRLTVL.

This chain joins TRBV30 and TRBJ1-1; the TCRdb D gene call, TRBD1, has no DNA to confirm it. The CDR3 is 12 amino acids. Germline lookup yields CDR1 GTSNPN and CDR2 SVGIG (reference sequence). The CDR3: CAWSVRQAEAFF.

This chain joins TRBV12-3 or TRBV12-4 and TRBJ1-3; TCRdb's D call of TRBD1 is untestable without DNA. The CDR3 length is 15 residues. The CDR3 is CASSAGTGRGNTIYF.

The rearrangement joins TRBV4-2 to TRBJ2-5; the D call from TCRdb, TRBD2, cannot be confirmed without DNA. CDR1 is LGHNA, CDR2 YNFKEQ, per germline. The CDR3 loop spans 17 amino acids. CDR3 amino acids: CASSQDPSGGLGETQYF.

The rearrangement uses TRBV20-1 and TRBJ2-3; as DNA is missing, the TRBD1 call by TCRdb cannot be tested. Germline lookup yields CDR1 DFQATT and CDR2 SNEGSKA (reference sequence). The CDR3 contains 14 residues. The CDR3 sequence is CSNKGQGAADTQYF.

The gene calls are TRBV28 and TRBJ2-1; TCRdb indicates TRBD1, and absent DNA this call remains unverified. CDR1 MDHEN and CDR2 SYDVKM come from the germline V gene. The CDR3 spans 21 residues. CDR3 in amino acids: CASTSPYVKSSAISTSNEQFF.

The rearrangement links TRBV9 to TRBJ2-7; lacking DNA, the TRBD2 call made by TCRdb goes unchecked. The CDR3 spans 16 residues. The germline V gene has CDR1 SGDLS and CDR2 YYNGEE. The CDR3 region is CASSVGSGGVSYEQYF.

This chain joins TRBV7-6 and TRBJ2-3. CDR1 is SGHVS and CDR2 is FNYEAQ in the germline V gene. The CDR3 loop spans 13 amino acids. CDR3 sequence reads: CASSLVESDTQYF.

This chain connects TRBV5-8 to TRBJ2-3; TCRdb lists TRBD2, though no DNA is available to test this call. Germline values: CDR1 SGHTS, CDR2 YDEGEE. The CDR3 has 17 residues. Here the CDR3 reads CASSFGTSGRGTDTQYF.

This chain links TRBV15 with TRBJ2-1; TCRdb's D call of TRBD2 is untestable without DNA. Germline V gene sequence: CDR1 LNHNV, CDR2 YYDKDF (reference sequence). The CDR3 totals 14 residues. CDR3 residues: CATGNERGGHEQFF.

The CDR3 loop reads CASSRRQGRGTEAFF. The gene calls are TRBV5-1 and TRBJ1-1; TCRdb's D call of TRBD1 is untestable without DNA. The CDR3 consists of 15 residues. Germline V gives CDR1 SGHRS, CDR2 YFSETQ.